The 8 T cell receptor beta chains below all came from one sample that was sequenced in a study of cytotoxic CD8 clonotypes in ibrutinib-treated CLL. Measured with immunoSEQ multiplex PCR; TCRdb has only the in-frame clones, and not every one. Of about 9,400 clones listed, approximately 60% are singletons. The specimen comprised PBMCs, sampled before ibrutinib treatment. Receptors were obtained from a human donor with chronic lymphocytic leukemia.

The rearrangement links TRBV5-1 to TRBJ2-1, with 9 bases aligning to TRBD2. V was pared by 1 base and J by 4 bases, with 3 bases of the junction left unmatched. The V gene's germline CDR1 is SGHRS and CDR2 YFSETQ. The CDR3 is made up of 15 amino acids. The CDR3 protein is CASSLRLAAYNEQFF. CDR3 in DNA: TGCGCCAGCAGCTTGCGACTAGCGGCTTACAATGAGCAGTTCTTC.

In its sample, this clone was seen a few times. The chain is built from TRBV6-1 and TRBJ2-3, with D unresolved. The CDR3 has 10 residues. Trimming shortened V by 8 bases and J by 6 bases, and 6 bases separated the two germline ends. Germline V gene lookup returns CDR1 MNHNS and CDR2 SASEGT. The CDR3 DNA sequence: TGTGCCAGCTCCCGGGATACGCAGTATTTT. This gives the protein CASSRDTQYF.

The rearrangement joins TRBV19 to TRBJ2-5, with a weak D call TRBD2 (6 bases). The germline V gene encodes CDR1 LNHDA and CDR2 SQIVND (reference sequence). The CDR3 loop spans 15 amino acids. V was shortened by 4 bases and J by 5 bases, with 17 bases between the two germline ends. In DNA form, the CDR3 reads TGTGCCAGTAGTACGGGACTGGAGTGGGGGGAGACCCAGTACTTC. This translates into CASSTGLEWGETQYF.

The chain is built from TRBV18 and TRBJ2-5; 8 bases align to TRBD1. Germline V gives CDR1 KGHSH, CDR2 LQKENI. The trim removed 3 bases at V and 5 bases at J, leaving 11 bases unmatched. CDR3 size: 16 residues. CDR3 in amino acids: CASSPQAGGLSETQYF. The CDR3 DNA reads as TGTGCCAGCTCACCGCAAGCAGGGGGCTTATCGGAGACCCAGTACTTC.

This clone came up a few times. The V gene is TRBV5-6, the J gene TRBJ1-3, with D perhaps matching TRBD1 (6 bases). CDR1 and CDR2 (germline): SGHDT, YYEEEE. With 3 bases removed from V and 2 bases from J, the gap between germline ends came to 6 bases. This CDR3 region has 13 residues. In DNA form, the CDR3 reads TGTGCCAGCAGCTCAGGGGCTGGAAACACCATATATTTT. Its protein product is CASSSGAGNTIYF.

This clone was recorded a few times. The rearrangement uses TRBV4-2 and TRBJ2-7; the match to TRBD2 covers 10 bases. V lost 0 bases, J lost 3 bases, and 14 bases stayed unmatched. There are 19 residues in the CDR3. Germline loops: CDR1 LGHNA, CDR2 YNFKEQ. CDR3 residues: CASSQEHYSPSGGGYEQYF. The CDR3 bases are TGTGCCAGCAGCCAAGAACATTACTCTCCTAGCGGGGGAGGCTACGAGCAGTACTTC.

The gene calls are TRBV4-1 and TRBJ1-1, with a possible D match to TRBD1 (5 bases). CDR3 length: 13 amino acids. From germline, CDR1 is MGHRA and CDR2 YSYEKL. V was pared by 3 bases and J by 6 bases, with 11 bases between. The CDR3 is CASSQQGTPEAFF. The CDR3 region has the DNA TGCGCCAGCAGCCAGCAGGGTACCCCTGAAGCTTTCTTT.

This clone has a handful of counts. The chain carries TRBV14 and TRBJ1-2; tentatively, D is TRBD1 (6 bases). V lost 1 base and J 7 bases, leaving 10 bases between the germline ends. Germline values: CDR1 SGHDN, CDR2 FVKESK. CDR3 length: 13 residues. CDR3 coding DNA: TGTGCCAGCAGCCAAGTTCAGGGGCTTGGCTACACCTTC. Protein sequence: CASSQVQGLGYTF.